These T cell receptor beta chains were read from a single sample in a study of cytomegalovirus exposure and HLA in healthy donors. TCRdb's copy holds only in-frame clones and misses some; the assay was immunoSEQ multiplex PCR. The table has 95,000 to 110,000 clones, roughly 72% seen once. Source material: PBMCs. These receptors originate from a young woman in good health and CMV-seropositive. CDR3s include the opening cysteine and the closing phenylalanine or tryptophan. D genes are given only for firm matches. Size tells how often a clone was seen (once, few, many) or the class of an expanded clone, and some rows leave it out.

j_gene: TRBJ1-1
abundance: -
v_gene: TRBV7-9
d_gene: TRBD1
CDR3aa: CASSGGQGGTEAFF
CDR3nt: TGTGCCAGCAGCGGGGGACAGGGAGGCACTGAAGCTTTCTTT

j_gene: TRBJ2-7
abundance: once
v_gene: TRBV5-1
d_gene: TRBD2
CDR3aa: CASSPTPGLAGGSSYEQYF
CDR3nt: TGCGCCAGCAGCCCTACCCCGGGACTAGCGGGAGGGAGCTCCTACGAGCAGTACTTC

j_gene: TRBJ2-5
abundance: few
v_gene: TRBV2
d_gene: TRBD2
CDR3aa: CASKERREGKGTQYF
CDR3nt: TGTGCCAGCAAAGAACGGCGGGAGGGGAAAGGGACCCAGTACTTC

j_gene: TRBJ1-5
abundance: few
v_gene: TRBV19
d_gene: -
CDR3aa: CASSRLRAGVGNQPQHF
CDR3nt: TGTGCCAGTAGTAGATTGCGGGCAGGGGTAGGGAATCAGCCCCAGCATTTT

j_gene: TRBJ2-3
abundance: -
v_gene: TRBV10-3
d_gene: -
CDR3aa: CAIRASTDTQYF
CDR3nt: TGTGCCATCAGGGCTAGCACAGATACGCAGTATTTT

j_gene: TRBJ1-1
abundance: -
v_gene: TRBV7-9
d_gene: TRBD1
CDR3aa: CAINLQGAGEAFF
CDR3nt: TGTGCCATCAATCTACAGGGGGCTGGTGAAGCTTTCTTT

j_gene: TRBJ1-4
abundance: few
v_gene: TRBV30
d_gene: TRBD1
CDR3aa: CAWSLTGTGYEKLFF
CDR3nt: TGTGCCTGGAGCCTAACCGGGACAGGATATGAAAAACTGTTTTTT

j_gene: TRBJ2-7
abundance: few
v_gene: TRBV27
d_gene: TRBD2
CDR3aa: CASGLAGGPSDEQYF
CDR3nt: TGTGCCAGCGGACTAGCGGGAGGGCCCTCGGACGAGCAGTACTTC

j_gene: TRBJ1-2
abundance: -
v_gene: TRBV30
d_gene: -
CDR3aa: CAWPGGGDGYTF
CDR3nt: TGTGCCTGGCCGGGGGGAGGTGATGGCTACACCTTC

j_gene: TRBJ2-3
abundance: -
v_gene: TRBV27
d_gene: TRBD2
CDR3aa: CASSFEREGVDTQYF
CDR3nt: TGTGCCAGCAGCTTCGAGCGGGAGGGAGTAGATACGCAGTATTTT

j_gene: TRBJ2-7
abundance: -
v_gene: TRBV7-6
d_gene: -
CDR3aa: CASSLAGGRDEQYF
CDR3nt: TGTGCCAGCAGCTTAGCAGGGGGTAGGGACGAGCAGTACTTC

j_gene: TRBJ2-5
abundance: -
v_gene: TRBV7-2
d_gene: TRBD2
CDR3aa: CASSLVGLASQETQYF
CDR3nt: TGTGCCAGCAGCTTAGTGGGACTAGCGTCCCAAGAGACCCAGTACTTC

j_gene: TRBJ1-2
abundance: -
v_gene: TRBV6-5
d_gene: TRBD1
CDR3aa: CASSRQGPGYGYTF
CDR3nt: TGTGCCAGCAGCCGACAGGGTCCCGGCTATGGCTACACCTTC

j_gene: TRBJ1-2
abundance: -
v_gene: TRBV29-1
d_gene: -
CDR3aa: CSAGDREPNYGYTF
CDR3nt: TGCAGCGCGGGGGACCGGGAACCAAACTATGGCTACACCTTC

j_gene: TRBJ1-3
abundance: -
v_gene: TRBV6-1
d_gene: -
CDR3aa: CASRSEAVSGNTIYF
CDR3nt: TGTGCCAGCAGATCCGAGGCGGTCTCTGGAAACACCATATATTTT

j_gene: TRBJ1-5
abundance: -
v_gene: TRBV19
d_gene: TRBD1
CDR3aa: CAASPTGDADQPQHF
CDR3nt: TGTGCCGCAAGTCCTACAGGGGACGCAGATCAGCCCCAGCATTTT

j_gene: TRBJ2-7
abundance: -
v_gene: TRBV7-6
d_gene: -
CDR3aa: CASSFGGSPSYEQYF
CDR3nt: TGTGCCAGCAGCTTTGGTGGGAGCCCCTCCTACGAGCAGTACTTC

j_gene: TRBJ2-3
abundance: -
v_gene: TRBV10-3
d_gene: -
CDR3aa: CAISVVIADSITDTQYF
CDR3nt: TGTGCCATCAGTGTGGTGATAGCGGACTCAATCACAGATACGCAGTATTTT

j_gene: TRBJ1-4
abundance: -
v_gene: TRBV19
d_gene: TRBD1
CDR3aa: CASSTGGQTNEKLFF
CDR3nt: TGTGCCAGTAGTACAGGGGGACAGACTAATGAAAAACTGTTTTTT

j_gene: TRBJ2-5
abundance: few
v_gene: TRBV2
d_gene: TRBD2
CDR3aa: CASKSGEGPETQYF
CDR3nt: TGTGCCAGCAAGTCGGGGGAGGGCCCGGAGACCCAGTACTTC

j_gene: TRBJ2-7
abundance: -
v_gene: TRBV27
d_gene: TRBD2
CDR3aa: CASSFLSGRDEQYF
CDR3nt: TGTGCCAGCAGTTTTTTGAGCGGGAGGGACGAGCAGTACTTC

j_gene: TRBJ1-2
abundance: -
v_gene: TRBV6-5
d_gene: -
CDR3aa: CASSYGDSGNYGYTF
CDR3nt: TGTGCCAGCAGTTACGGGGACTCGGGAAACTATGGCTACACCTTC

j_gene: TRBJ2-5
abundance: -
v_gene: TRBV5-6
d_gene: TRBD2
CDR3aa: CASTWLAGETQYF
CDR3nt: TGTGCCAGCACCTGGCTAGCGGGAGAGACCCAGTACTTC

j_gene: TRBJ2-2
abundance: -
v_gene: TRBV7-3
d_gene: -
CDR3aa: CASSLSRPPGTGELFF
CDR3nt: TGTGCCAGCAGCTTATCTAGGCCCCCCGGGACCGGGGAGCTGTTTTTT

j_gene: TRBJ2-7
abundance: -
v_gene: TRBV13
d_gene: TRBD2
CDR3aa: CASGGGGYEQYF
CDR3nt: TGTGCCAGCGGCGGGGGGGGGTACGAGCAGTACTTC

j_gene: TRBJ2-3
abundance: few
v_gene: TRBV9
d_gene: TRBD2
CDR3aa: CASSRLAGTTDTQYF
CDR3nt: TGTGCCAGCAGCCGACTAGCGGGAACCACAGATACGCAGTATTTT

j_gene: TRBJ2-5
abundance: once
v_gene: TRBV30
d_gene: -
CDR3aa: CAWSTSFETQYF
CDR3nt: TGTGCCTGGAGTACTAGCTTTGAGACCCAGTACTTC

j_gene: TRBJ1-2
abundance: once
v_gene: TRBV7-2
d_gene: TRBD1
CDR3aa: CASSSSGGFGYGYTF
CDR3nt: TGTGCCAGCAGCTCCTCAGGGGGTTTCGGCTATGGCTACACCTTC

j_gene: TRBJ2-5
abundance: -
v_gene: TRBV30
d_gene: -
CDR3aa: CAWSVLRRDNRETQYF
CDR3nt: TGTGCCTGGAGTGTACTGAGAAGAGACAACAGAGAGACCCAGTACTTC

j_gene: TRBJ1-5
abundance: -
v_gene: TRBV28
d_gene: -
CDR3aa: CASSLDSVLGNQPQHF
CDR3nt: TGTGCCAGCAGTTTGGACAGTGTCCTGGGGAATCAGCCCCAGCATTTT

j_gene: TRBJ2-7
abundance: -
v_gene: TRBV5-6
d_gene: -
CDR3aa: CASSLPGPSEQYF
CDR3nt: TGTGCCAGCAGCTTGCCAGGGCCGTCCGAGCAGTACTTC